This T cell receptor (beta chain) originates from a study of shared clonotypes between healthy human individuals. Study-wide results and limits: Represented diversity, genetic and exposure-history alike, was limited by few donors.

An assay was performed, and its level was deep. Some clones are missing from TCRdb's copy, which holds only in-frame ones; the method was immunoSEQ multiplex PCR. The sample consists of more than 400,000 clones, approximately 81% of them appearing once. Deletions cut 4 bases from V and 0 bases from J, with 4 bases between. This CDR3 spans 14 amino acids. CDR1 MNHNS and CDR2 SASEGT come from the germline V gene. With regard to this clone: Its antigen is unidentified. Other DNA sequences in the sample encode the same CDR3.

The TCR sequence derives from a woman between 40 and 50 years old in good health. Some clones in this sample may be carry-over from other donors' samples. The material sequenced was PBMCs. This rearrangement joins TRBV6-1 to TRBJ2-6; unclear D gene. CDR3 sequence: CASSAHSGANVLTF. In nucleotides, the CDR3 is TGTGCCAGCAGTGCCCACTCTGGGGCCAACGTCCTGACTTTC.